These T cell receptor beta chains were read from a single sample in a study of blood T cell repertoires in COVID-19. Sequenced by immunoSEQ multiplex PCR; TCRdb stores in-frame clones only, minus some. The sample lists fewer than 450,000 clones; approximately 89% were seen once. The sequenced sample was peripheral blood. The receptors originated from a woman between 18 and 29 years old who had recovered from COVID-19. CDR3s include the opening cysteine and the closing phenylalanine or tryptophan. D genes are given only for firm matches. Rows may omit the clone size; those that give it use once, few, many or a size class.

>NA|NA|TRBV20-1|TRBJ1-2
TGCAGTGCTAGTGGGCTCTATGGCTACACCTTC
CSASGLYGYTF
>NA|NA|TRBV27|TRBJ1-4
TGTGCCAGCAGTCGTAGACGGAGCTCCGACGAAAAACTGTTTTTT
CASSRRRSSDEKLFF
>TRBD1|NA|TRBV7-9|TRBJ1-2
TGTGCCAGCAGCTTAGCGTATATGGGACAGGGCCCCGTAAACTATGGCTACACCTTC
CASSLAYMGQGPVNYGYTF
>NA|NA|TRBV2|TRBJ2-1
TGTGCCAGCAGTACTCTAGGAGAATACAATGAGCAGTTCTTC
CASSTLGEYNEQFF
>TRBD1|NA|TRBV6-2/TRBV6-3|TRBJ2-1
TGTGCCAGCAGTTACCACCCGGGACAGGGGTTCGTAGATGAGCAGTTCTTC
CASSYHPGQGFVDEQFF
>TRBD1|NA|TRBV24-1|TRBJ1-5
TGTGCCACCAGTGAATCCGGGACAGGAAAGATTCAGCCCCAGCATTTT
CATSESGTGKIQPQHF
>TRBD1|NA|TRBV5-3|TRBJ2-4
TGTGCCAGAAGCCCCGACAGGGATGAAGGAGCCAAAAACATTCAGTACTTC
CARSPDRDEGAKNIQYF
>TRBD2|NA|TRBV5-6|TRBJ2-4
TGTGCCAGCAGCTTGAAAGGGGAGGGTAAGGCCAAAAACATTCAGTACTTC
CASSLKGEGKAKNIQYF
>TRBD2|once|TRBV5-4|TRBJ2-4
TGTGCCAGCAGCTTTGCGGGGGTCCAAGCCAAAAACATTCAGTACTTC
CASSFAGVQAKNIQYF
>NA|NA|TRBV7-6|TRBJ2-3
TGTGCCAGCAGCTTAACGGGGTATCGGGATACGCAGTATTTT
CASSLTGYRDTQYF
>TRBD1|NA|TRBV19|TRBJ1-6
TGTGCCAGTAGTATAGCCAGGGACAGGTTTGACCTCGTAACACCCCTCCACTTT
CASSIARDRFDLVTPLHF
>TRBD2|NA|TRBV19|TRBJ2-3
TGTGCCAGTAGTATTGCCGTACCGGGACTAGCGGGAGCCGAAGATACGCAGTATTTT
CASSIAVPGLAGAEDTQYF
>NA|NA|TRBV3-1/TRBV3-2|TRBJ1-2
TGTGCCAGCAGCCAAGACGGAGGGTCCTATGGCTACACCTTC
CASSQDGGSYGYTF
>TRBD1|once|TRBV5-6|TRBJ2-3
TGTGCCAGCAGCGGGGCCACAGGGGTAAGAGGAGATACGCAGTATTTT
CASSGATGVRGDTQYF
>NA|NA|TRBV4-1|TRBJ1-2
TGCGCCAGCAGCCCTCGCTTAACAGGGAACTATGGCTACACCTTC
CASSPRLTGNYGYTF
>TRBD2|NA|TRBV24-1|TRBJ2-3
TGTGCCACCAGTGAGTCGACTAGCGGGAAACAGTATTTT
CATSESTSGKQYF
>TRBD2|NA|TRBV27|TRBJ2-1
TGTGCCAGCAGGAGGGTGGGCGGGACTAGCGGGAGACAGTTCTTC
CASRRVGGTSGRQFF
>NA|NA|TRBV7-6|TRBJ1-1
TGTGCCAGCACCAGGGTCGGGGCAGGGGCGCTAAACACTGAAGCTTTCTTT
CASTRVGAGALNTEAFF
>TRBD2|NA|TRBV5-4|TRBJ2-1
TGTGCCAGCAGCTCCCTGAAGGGAGGGAGGGCCGGGGATGAGCAGTTCTTC
CASSSLKGGRAGDEQFF
>NA|NA|TRBV24-1|TRBJ1-5
TGTGCCACCAGTTCCCCTGAAGGACAGATTTGGGTCAGCAATCAGCCCCAGCATTTT
CATSSPEGQIWVSNQPQHF